Reported below is one TCR beta chain. This record comes from a study of blood T cell repertoires in COVID-19. Study as a whole: Sites across the United States, Italy and Spain contributed samples from acute and convalescent COVID-19. Sample material is recorded as cDNA or gDNA derived from T cells, B-cell-depleted T cells, or PBMCs.

The germline CDR1 and CDR2 sequences are LGHDT and YNNKEL (reference sequence). CDR3 length: 15 amino acids. J gave up 3 bases and V 4 bases, and 7 bases lay outside the gene matches. Original data processing: Scientists estimated how many nucleated cells there were by amplifying reference gene primers. TCRdb's copy holds only in-frame clones and misses some; the assay was immunoSEQ multiplex PCR. That table is the source of V, J and clone size, and D and trimming were worked out from the DNA. In the table there are around 450,000 clones, more than 85% of which are singletons. Sample: peripheral blood. The chain couples TRBV3-1 (or the pseudogene TRBV3-2) to TRBJ1-1; 8 nucleotides line up with TRBD1. The sequence came from a woman aged 25 to 45 with acute or convalescent COVID-19. As DNA, the CDR3 is TGTGCCAGCAGCCCAACGACAGGGGTGGACACTGAAGCTTTCTTT. Its protein is CASSPTTGVDTEAFF.